This paragraph reports one TCR beta chain. Antigen specificity is unknown. These data belong to a study of shared clonotypes between healthy human individuals. Original processing notes: ImmunoSEQ gave junction-only sequences without quality scores, so filtering differed. Generated by immunoSEQ multiplex PCR, the TCRdb table keeps only in-frame clones and is missing some. The DNA gave D and trimming, while V, J and clone size come from that table. The data contain 190,000 or so clones, around 93% of them singletons. General study findings and limits: Larger estimated richness was generally recorded for naive subsets relative to memory subsets. Across a few donors, naive CD4 shared roughly 5%, naive CD8 under 4%, memory CD4 approximately 2.5%, memory CD8 over 0.3%.

Per germline, CDR1 SNHLY and CDR2 FYNNEI. The V end was cut by 8 bases, the J end by 2 bases, with 9 bases between. CDR3 length: 12 residues. V gene TRBV2 combines with J gene TRBJ2-5; D gene uncertain. Sequenced: naive CD4+ T cells sorted from blood. Described subset: CD45RA+ positively selected. The receptor was isolated from a woman in her thirties in good health. The CDR3 reads CASAWGQETQYF. In DNA form, the CDR3 reads TGTGCCAGCGCGTGGGGTCAAGAGACCCAGTACTTC.